The present entry profiles one TCR beta chain with its context. The antigen remains unidentified. This entry belongs to a study of beta chain features in type 1 diabetes. CDR1 and CDR2 from the germline V gene are SNHLY and FYNNEI. CDR3 length: 14 amino acids. Trimming left V 10 bases short and J 4 bases short, with 19 bases between. Every isolated RNA sample was fully reverse transcribed, so sequencing captured expressed TCRB transcripts. Repertoires were generated with immunoSEQ multiplex PCR, while TCRdb's copy carries only in-frame clones and drops some. The sample lists roughly 260,000 clones; about a fifth were seen once. Findings and caveats of the study: Moderately but significantly shorter TCRB CDR3s were found in Type 1 diabetes patients in all four CD4+ subsets.

The sequenced sample was naive CD4+ T cells from blood. This clonotype was obtained from a woman between 40 and 55 years old with type 1 diabetes. The gene calls are TRBV2 and TRBJ1-1; TRBD1 might be the D (5 bases). CDR3 DNA sequence: TGTGCCACACCACTTTCGGGGGAGTTCACTGAAGCTTTCTTT. The encoded protein is CATPLSGEFTEAFF.